Included here is one TCR beta chain sequence, with context. Its antigen is not known. Profiled with immunoSEQ multiplex PCR; TCRdb holds only in-frame clones, not every one. The repertoire holds under 85,000 clones, with roughly 94% as singletons. This sample is drawn from a study of cytomegalovirus exposure and HLA in healthy donors. Study results and caveats: According to a subsequent analysis, TCR clusters identified in the first cohort showed a tendency to co-occur across the 100 to 150 validation repertoires. The majority of TCR sequences were rare, yet some public TCRs appeared in many donors.

This CDR3 spans 16 amino acids. Germline V gene lookup returns CDR1 LGHNA and CDR2 YSLEER. The V gene end was trimmed by 1 base and the J gene end by 10 bases; junction bases not matched to a gene: 9. The receptor's source is a young woman in good health and CMV-seropositive. The sequenced sample was PBMCs. The J gene is TRBJ2-1, the V gene TRBV4-3; the match to TRBD2 covers 11 bases. The CDR3 spells CASSQGMRPSGREQFF. CDR3 nucleotides: TGCGCCAGCAGCCAAGGGATGAGGCCTAGCGGGAGGGAGCAGTTCTTC.